The 21 T cell receptor beta chains below were found in one sample sequenced in a study of T cell changes during pregnancy in multiple sclerosis. The method was immunoSEQ multiplex PCR; TCRdb's version includes in-frame clones alone and lacks a portion of them. This sample has about 40,000 clones, with roughly nine tenths found just once. Sample: CD4+ T cells from peripheral blood mononuclear cells, taken after pregnancy. Receptors were obtained from a female donor with multiple sclerosis, enrolled in a pregnancy study.

The chain combines TRBV30 with TRBJ2-5; the D gene is possibly TRBD1 (6 bases). The germline V and J ends were trimmed by 5 bases and 1 base, with 11 bases remaining between them. The CDR3 length is 13 residues. CDR1 GTSNPN and CDR2 SVGIG come from the germline V gene (reference sequence). The CDR3 spells CAWGWTAQETQYF. The CDR3 DNA reads TGTGCCTGGGGCTGGACAGCCCAAGAGACCCAGTACTTC.

The V and J genes are TRBV9 and TRBJ2-1; 9 bases fit TRBD2. Germline CDR1 reads SGDLS; CDR2 reads YYNGEE. CDR3 length: 16 residues. With 4 bases clipped from V and 3 bases from J, the junction kept 8 bases outside the gene matches. The CDR3 sequence is CASSPSGKSHYNEQFF. The CDR3 region has the DNA TGTGCCAGCAGCCCTAGCGGGAAATCTCACTACAATGAGCAGTTCTTC.

This chain uses TRBV5-6 with TRBJ2-1; possibly TRBD2 for D (6 bases). The CDR3 is 13 amino acids. The germline V and J ends were trimmed by 6 bases and 4 bases, with 11 bases remaining between them. CDR1 is SGHDT and CDR2 is YYEEEE in the germline V gene. The CDR3 reads CASTRDLYNEQFF. Here the CDR3 DNA reads TGTGCCAGCACCCGGGACTTATACAATGAGCAGTTCTTC.

This sequence joins TRBV5-4 and TRBJ1-1, with D tentatively TRBD1 (6 bases). CDR3 length: 16 amino acids. Trimming removed 4 bases at V and 0 bases at J, with 16 bases between. Germline V gives CDR1 SGHNT, CDR2 YYREEE (reference sequence). Here the CDR3 DNA reads TGTGCCAGCAGCCCGGCGACAGGAGCCATGAACACTGAAGCTTTCTTT. This sequence encodes CASSPATGAMNTEAFF.

The chain is built from TRBV10-3 and TRBJ2-7; no clear D gene. This CDR3 spans 15 amino acids. V was pared by 3 bases and J by 0 bases, with 12 bases between. Germline lookup yields CDR1 ENHRY and CDR2 SYGVKD. The CDR3 DNA is TGTGCCATCAGTGATCTTGTGGCTAGCTCCTACGAGCAGTACTTC. It encodes CAISDLVASSYEQYF.

This chain uses TRBV14 with TRBJ2-5; TRBD1 aligns across 10 bases. This CDR3 region has 16 residues. Unmatched junction bases numbered 6, after V lost 3 bases and J lost 2 bases. Looked up from germline, CDR1 is SGHDN and CDR2 is FVKESK. CDR3 nucleotides: TGTGCCAGCAGCCACACGGACAGGGGGTCACAAGAGACCCAGTACTTC. This codes for CASSHTDRGSQETQYF.

This clone has a handful of counts. This CDR3 is CASSPTGDTEAFF. The CDR3 nucleotides read TGCGCCAGCAGCCCTACAGGGGACACTGAAGCTTTCTTT. This chain joins TRBV5-1 and TRBJ1-1, with 7 nucleotides matching TRBD1. Germline V lookup: CDR1 SGHRS, CDR2 YFSETQ. J gave up 3 bases and V 4 bases, and 3 bases lay outside the gene matches. CDR3 length equals 13 residues.

This chain connects TRBV27 to TRBJ2-7; 12 bases fit TRBD2. V gave up 6 bases and J gave up 3 bases; unmatched junction bases: 3. The CDR3 extends over 14 amino acids. Germline V CDR1 and CDR2: MNHEY, SMNVEV (reference sequence). The CDR3 coding sequence is TGTGCCAGCAGCCGGGGACTAGCGGGCTACGAGCAGTACTTC. It yields the protein CASSRGLAGYEQYF.

The CDR3 region has the DNA TGCGCCAGCAGCCTAGCGGGGGGCCGCTACAATGAGCAGTTCTTC. It translates to CASSLAGGRYNEQFF. The rearrangement links TRBV5-1 to TRBJ2-1; TRBD2 agrees at 11 bases. There are 15 residues in the CDR3. Trimming cost V 4 bases and J 3 bases; bases outside gene matches: 3. Per germline, CDR1 SGHRS and CDR2 YFSETQ.

CDR3 DNA: TGTGCCATCAGTGACCACCTGACAGGGTTTACCGGGGAGCTGTTTTTT. It codes for CAISDHLTGFTGELFF. This chain connects TRBV10-3 to TRBJ2-2; 7 nucleotides agree with TRBD1. CDR1 is ENHRY, CDR2 SYGVKD, per germline. V gave up 3 bases and J gave up 5 bases; unmatched junction bases: 9. The CDR3 contains 16 residues.

The V gene is TRBV5-1, the J gene TRBJ2-1; D is unclear. The CDR3 is made up of 15 amino acids. Trimming cost V 4 bases and J 7 bases, with 18 bases left between them. Germline CDR1 is SGHRS and CDR2 is YFSETQ. The CDR3 DNA follows: TGCGCCAGCAGCACTCGAATCGGCGGTGTTAATGAGCAGTTCTTC. This gives the protein CASSTRIGGVNEQFF.

The chain uses TRBV29-1 and TRBJ2-7; D possibly corresponds to TRBD1 (5 bases). The germline gives CDR1 SQVTM, CDR2 ANQGSEA. The CDR3 is made up of 12 amino acids. Trimming shortened V by 5 bases and J by 3 bases, and 11 bases separated the two germline ends. As DNA, the CDR3 is TGCAGCGTTCAGGGCCCGCTCTACGAGCAGTACTTC. This translates into CSVQGPLYEQYF.

The rearrangement uses TRBV7-2 and TRBJ2-3, with a possible D match to TRBD2 (6 bases). The V end lost 1 base, the J end lost 5 bases, and 10 bases lay between the germline ends. The CDR3 is 14 amino acids. Germline CDR1 and CDR2: SGHTA and FQGNSA. The CDR3 DNA follows: TGTGCCAGCAGCTTAGGGGGGGTGAAAGATACGCAGTATTTT. Translating it yields CASSLGGVKDTQYF. Based on the CDR3 plus reference TRBV7-2 and TRBJ2-3, the full variable domain is GAGVSQSPSNKVTEKGKDVELRCDPISGHTALYWYRQSLGQGLEFLIYFQGNSAPDKSGLPSDRFSAERTGGSVSTLTIQRTQQEDSAVYLCASSLGGVKDTQYFGPGTRLTVL.

The chain employs TRBV5-1 and TRBJ1-5; the D gene is possibly TRBD1 (5 bases). With 0 bases removed from V and 7 bases from J, the gap between germline ends came to 11 bases. The CDR3 runs 14 residues. Looked up from germline, CDR1 is SGHRS and CDR2 is YFSETQ. In DNA, the CDR3 is TGCGCCAGCAGCTTGGACAGTGGGGGGCAGCCCCAGCATTTT. Protein product: CASSLDSGGQPQHF.

The J gene is TRBJ2-3, the V gene TRBV6-1; 11 bases match TRBD2. CDR1 MNHNS and CDR2 SASEGT come from the germline V gene. The CDR3 contains 14 residues. V was pared by 6 bases and J by 7 bases, with 6 bases of the junction left unmatched. As DNA, the CDR3 is TGTGCCAGCAGAACTAGCGGGAGTGTAAATACGCAGTATTTT. Translation gives CASRTSGSVNTQYF.

This clone was found a few times. The chain recombines TRBV18 with TRBJ1-2, with 8 positions matching TRBD1. This CDR3 is built from 13 residues. The germline gives CDR1 KGHSH, CDR2 LQKENI. Trimming took 6 bases from V and 6 from J; bases not matched to a gene: 6. CDR3 loop: CASSADRADGYTF. CDR3 DNA sequence: TGTGCCAGCTCCGCGGACAGGGCTGATGGCTACACCTTC.

The chain combines TRBV9 with TRBJ2-5, with D possibly matching TRBD2 (5 bases). V was pared by 0 bases and J by 5 bases, with 11 bases between. Germline loops: CDR1 SGDLS, CDR2 YYNGEE. This CDR3 has 14 residues. The CDR3 spells CASSVGPDWETQYF. As DNA, the CDR3 is TGTGCCAGCAGCGTAGGACCGGACTGGGAGACCCAGTACTTC.

This clone was observed once. The chain employs TRBV6-1 and TRBJ1-2; TRBD1 aligns across 7 bases. The CDR3 totals 18 residues. The V gene end was trimmed by 2 bases and the J gene end by 2 bases; junction bases not matched to a gene: 14. Germline assignment: CDR1 MNHNS and CDR2 SASEGT. The CDR3 region is CASSERGTASGANYGYTF. The CDR3 region has the DNA TGTGCCAGCAGTGAACGGGGGACAGCCTCGGGGGCAAACTATGGCTACACCTTC.

This clone was recorded only once. The J gene is TRBJ1-4, the V gene TRBV27; 11 nucleotides align to TRBD1. Germline CDR1 and CDR2: MNHEY and SMNVEV (reference sequence). J lost 7 bases, V lost 8 bases, and 12 bases had no gene match. This CDR3 spans 16 amino acids. The CDR3 sequence: CASSPGQGVGGEKLFF. CDR3 coding DNA: TGTGCCAGCTCACCGGGACAGGGGGTGGGAGGTGAAAAACTGTTTTTT. Full variable domain (rest looked up from reference TRBV27 and TRBJ1-4): EAQVTQNPRYLITVTGKKLTVTCSQNMNHEYMSWYRQDPGLGLRQIYYSMNVEVTDKGDVPEGYKVSRKEKRNFPLILESPSPNQTSLYFCASSPGQGVGGEKLFFGSGTQLSVL.

The V and J genes are TRBV19 and TRBJ2-3, with 8 positions matching TRBD2. Germline V gives CDR1 LNHDA, CDR2 SQIVND (reference sequence). The ends lost 6 bases at V and 5 bases at J; junction bases unmatched: 13. The CDR3 contains 16 residues. CDR3 DNA: TGTGCCAGTAGCCCCGGGGGAGCGGGAGTTGGAGATACGCAGTATTTT. It codes for CASSPGGAGVGDTQYF.

The rearrangement links TRBV19 to TRBJ2-1, with a possible D match to TRBD1 (8 bases). The CDR3 consists of 13 residues. Per germline, CDR1 LNHDA and CDR2 SQIVND (reference sequence). Deletions cut 11 bases from V and 5 bases from J, with 16 bases between. CDR3 in amino acids: CACGGQAHNEQFF. The CDR3 DNA sequence: TGTGCCTGCGGGGGACAGGCTCACAATGAGCAGTTCTTC. Supplemented by reference TRBV19 and TRBJ2-1, the full variable domain reads DGGITQSPKYLFRKEGQNVTLSCEQNLNHDAMYWYRQDPGQGLRLIYYSQIVNDFQKGDIAEGYSVSREKKESFPLTVTSAQKNPTAFYLCACGGQAHNEQFFGPGTRLTVL.